One sample yielded the 4 T cell receptor beta chains listed below, sequenced in a study of T-cell memory formation after mild COVID-19. TCRdb processed the 5' RACE reads anew with MiXCR; each CDR3 protein has one entry. Of about 290,000 distinct CDR3 sequences listed, about a sixth were seen once; the top ten hold roughly 24%. The material sequenced was PBMCs or a T cell subset sorted from them (not recorded which). The receptors come from a man aged 18 to 35 who had mild COVID-19 (a few samples of this study predate the infection). Cell type and time point are not known.

V is TRBV5-1 and J is TRBJ1-2, with 7 bases identical to TRBD1. J gave up 3 bases and V 1 base, and 3 bases lay outside the gene matches. CDR1 SGHRS and CDR2 YFSETQ come from the germline V gene. The CDR3 spans 14 residues. The CDR3 loop reads CASSLSTGDYGYTF. In DNA, the CDR3 is TGCGCCAGCAGCTTGTCAACAGGGGACTATGGCTACACCTTC.

The rearrangement links TRBV10-1 to TRBJ2-5, with D unresolved. V lost 4 bases to trimming and J lost 5 bases, with 11 bases between them. The CDR3 runs 13 residues. Germline loops: CDR1 WNHNN, CDR2 SYGVQD (reference sequence). For the CDR3, the DNA is TGCGCCAGCAGTGGTGGAGCCCGGGAGACCCAGTACTTC. Its protein is CASSGGARETQYF.

This clonotype was counted between two and nine times. The V and J genes are TRBV5-5 and TRBJ2-7; tentatively, D is TRBD1 or TRBD2 (5 bases each). V was clipped by 5 bases and J by 2 bases, with 14 bases between them. The CDR3 loop spans 14 amino acids. Germline lookup yields CDR1 SGHKS and CDR2 YYEKEE (reference sequence). The chain's CDR3 is CASRSRDGAYEQYF. CDR3 nucleotide sequence: TGTGCCAGCAGGTCCCGGGACGGAGCCTACGAGCAGTACTTC.

The chain is built from TRBV11-2 and TRBJ1-1; no definite D call. The CDR3 covers 11 residues. Trimming left V 3 bases short and J 11 bases short, with 10 bases between. The germline gives CDR1 SGHAT, CDR2 FQNNGV. The CDR3 coding sequence is TGTGCCAGCAGCTTGAGGGAAAGGGCTTTCTTT. Translated: CASSLRERAFF.